This TCR beta chain was obtained from a study of blood T cell repertoires in COVID-19. From germline, CDR1 is LGHDT and CDR2 YNNKEL (reference sequence). Trimming shortened V by 1 base and J by 0 bases, and 16 bases separated the two germline ends. This CDR3 contains 19 residues. Profiled with immunoSEQ multiplex PCR; TCRdb holds only in-frame clones, not every one. This table has 80,000 to 95,000 clones, 81% appearing once. In its sample, this clone was seen once. This chain connects TRBV3-1 (or the pseudogene TRBV3-2) to TRBJ1-6, with D perhaps matching TRBD1 (5 bases). The sample was peripheral blood. The clonotype comes from a man aged 80 or over with acute or convalescent COVID-19. The CDR3 DNA reads TGTGCCAGCAGCCAAGGGGGGGGGTTCAAAACCTCCTATAATTCACCCCTCCACTTT. Its translation: CASSQGGGFKTSYNSPLHF.